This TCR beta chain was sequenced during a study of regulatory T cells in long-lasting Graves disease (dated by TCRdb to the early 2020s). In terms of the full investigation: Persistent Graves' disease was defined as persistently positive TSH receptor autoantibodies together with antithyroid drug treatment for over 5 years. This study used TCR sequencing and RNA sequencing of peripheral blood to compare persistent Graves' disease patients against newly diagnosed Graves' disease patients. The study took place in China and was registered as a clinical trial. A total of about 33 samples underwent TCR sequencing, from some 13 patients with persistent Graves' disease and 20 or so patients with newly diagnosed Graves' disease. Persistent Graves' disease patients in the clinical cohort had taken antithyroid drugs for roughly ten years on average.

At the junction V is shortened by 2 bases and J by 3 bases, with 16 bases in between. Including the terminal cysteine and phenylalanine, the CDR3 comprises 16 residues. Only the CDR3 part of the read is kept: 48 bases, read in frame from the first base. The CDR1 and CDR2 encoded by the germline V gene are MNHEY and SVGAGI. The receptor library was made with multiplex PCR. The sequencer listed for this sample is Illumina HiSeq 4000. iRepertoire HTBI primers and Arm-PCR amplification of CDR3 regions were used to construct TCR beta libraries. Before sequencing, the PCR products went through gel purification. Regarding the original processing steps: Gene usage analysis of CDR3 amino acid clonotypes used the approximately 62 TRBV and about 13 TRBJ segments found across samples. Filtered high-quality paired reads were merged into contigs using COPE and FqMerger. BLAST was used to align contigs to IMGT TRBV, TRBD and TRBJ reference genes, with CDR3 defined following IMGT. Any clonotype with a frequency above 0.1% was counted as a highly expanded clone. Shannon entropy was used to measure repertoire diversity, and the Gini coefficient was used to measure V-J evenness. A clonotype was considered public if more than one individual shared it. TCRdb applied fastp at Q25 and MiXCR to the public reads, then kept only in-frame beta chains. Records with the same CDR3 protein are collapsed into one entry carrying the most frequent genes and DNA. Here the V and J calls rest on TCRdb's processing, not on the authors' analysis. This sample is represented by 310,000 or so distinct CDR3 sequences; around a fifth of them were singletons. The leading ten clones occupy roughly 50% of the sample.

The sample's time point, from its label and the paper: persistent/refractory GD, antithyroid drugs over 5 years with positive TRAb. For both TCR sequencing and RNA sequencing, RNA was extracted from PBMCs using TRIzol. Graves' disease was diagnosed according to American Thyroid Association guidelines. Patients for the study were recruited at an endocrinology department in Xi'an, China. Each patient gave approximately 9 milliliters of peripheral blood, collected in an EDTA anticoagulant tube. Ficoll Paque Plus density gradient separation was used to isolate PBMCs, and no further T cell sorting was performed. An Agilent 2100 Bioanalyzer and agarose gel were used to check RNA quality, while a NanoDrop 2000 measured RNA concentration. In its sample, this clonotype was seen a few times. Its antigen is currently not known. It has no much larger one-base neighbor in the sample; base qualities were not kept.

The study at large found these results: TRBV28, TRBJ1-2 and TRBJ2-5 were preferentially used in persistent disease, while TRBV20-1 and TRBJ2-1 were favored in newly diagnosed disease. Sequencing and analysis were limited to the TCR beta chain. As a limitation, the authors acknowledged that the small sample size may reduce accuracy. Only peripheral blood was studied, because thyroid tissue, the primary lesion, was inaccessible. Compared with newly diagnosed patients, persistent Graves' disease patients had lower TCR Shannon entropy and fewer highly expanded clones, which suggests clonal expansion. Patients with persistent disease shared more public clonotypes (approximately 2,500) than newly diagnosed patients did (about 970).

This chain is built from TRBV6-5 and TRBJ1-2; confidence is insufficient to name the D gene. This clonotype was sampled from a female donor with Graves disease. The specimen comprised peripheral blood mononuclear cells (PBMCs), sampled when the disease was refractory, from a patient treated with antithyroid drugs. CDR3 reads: CASSYPEAIWHYGYTF. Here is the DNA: TGTGCCAGCAGTTACCCGGAGGCGATCTGGCACTATGGCTACACCTTC.